The 8 T cell receptor beta chains in this list originate from one sample, sequenced in a study of cytomegalovirus exposure and HLA in healthy donors. Vbeta (60) and Jbeta (13) primers were used in the PCR. Measured with immunoSEQ multiplex PCR; TCRdb has only the in-frame clones, and not every one. The table lists approximately 190,000 clones, roughly 80% of them singletons, with 2.1% in the top ten. Sequencing was carried out using PBMCs. Receptors were obtained from a woman aged 30 to 39 in good health and CMV-seropositive.

The chain uses TRBV6-4 and TRBJ1-1, with a possible D match to TRBD1 (6 bases). The CDR3 has 15 residues. Germline V gives CDR1 MRHNA, CDR2 SNTAGT. The V end was cut by 4 bases, the J end by 2 bases, with 14 bases between. CDR3 sequence: CASSADGQLNTEAFF. The CDR3 region has the DNA TGTGCCAGCAGTGCCGATGGACAGCTAAACACTGAAGCTTTCTTT.

This CDR3 is CASSHRDSATLNTEAFF. The CDR3 bases are TGTGCCAGCAGCCACCGGGACAGTGCGACCCTGAACACTGAAGCTTTCTTT. This sequence joins TRBV7-2 and TRBJ1-1; 7 positions agree with TRBD1. CDR1 is SGHTA and CDR2 is FQGNSA in the germline V gene. The CDR3 consists of 17 residues. The trim removed 5 bases at V and 0 bases at J, leaving 12 bases unmatched.

The genes are TRBV29-1 and TRBJ2-7; 7 nucleotides line up with TRBD2. V lost 8 bases and J lost 0; bases outside the gene matches: 7. CDR1 is SQVTM, CDR2 ANQGSEA, per germline. This CDR3 contains 13 residues. The DNA for the CDR3 is TGCAGCTTTACGGGAGGAAGCTCCTACGAGCAGTACTTC. Protein sequence: CSFTGGSSYEQYF.

CDR3 sequence: CSVGPRVLGDGYTF. CDR3 coding DNA: TGCAGCGTTGGCCCGCGCGTGTTAGGGGATGGCTACACCTTC. The chain uses TRBV29-1 and TRBJ1-2; tentatively, D is TRBD1 (5 bases). CDR1 and CDR2 from the germline V gene are SQVTM and ANQGSEA. CDR3 length: 14 residues. Trimming removed 4 bases from V and 6 bases from J, with 18 bases in between.

The chain has TRBV7-2 and TRBJ1-4; weak D call: TRBD1 (6 bases). V lost 7 bases to trimming and J lost 0 bases, with 12 bases between them. The CDR3 covers 15 residues. Germline V CDR1 and CDR2: SGHTA, FQGNSA. This chain's CDR3 is CASTGTHTTNEKLFF. As DNA, the CDR3 is TGTGCCAGCACCGGGACACATACAACTAATGAAAAACTGTTTTTT.

The chain uses TRBV29-1 and TRBJ1-5, with 8 bases lining up with TRBD1. Germline trimming cut 6 bases from V and 6 bases from J; bases unmatched to any gene: 10. This CDR3 has 14 amino acids. Germline-derived CDR1 and CDR2 are SQVTM and ANQGSEA. Here the CDR3 DNA reads TGCAGCGTCGGTTACAGGGGGTCTAGTCAGCCCCAGCATTTT. It codes for CSVGYRGSSQPQHF.

V gene TRBV7-8 combines with J gene TRBJ1-2; 9 nucleotides agree with TRBD1. Trimming at V came to 0 bases and at J to 2 bases, leaving 4 bases not matched to a gene. CDR1 and CDR2 (germline): SGHVS, FQNEAQ. The CDR3 is 16 residues long. In nucleotides, the CDR3 is TGTGCCAGCAGCTTAGCCGGACAGGGGAAAAACTATGGCTACACCTTC. This encodes CASSLAGQGKNYGYTF.

V is TRBV18 and J is TRBJ2-5; D call uncertain. Germline V gives CDR1 KGHSH, CDR2 LQKENI. Trimming took 4 bases from V and 5 from J, leaving 14 bases between them. This CDR3 has 14 residues. CDR3: CASSRDTGGETQYF. Here the CDR3 DNA reads TGTGCCAGCTCACGCGACACCGGTGGGGAGACCCAGTACTTC. Supplemented by reference TRBV18 and TRBJ2-5, the full variable domain reads NAGVMQNPRHLVRRRGQEARLRCSPMKGHSHVYWYRQLPEEGLKFMVYLQKENIIDESGMPKERFSAEFPKEGPSILRIQQVVRGDSAAYFCASSRDTGGETQYFGPGTRLLVL.